One and the same sample provided the 23 T cell receptor beta chains below, sequenced in a study of shared clonotypes between healthy human individuals. Generated by immunoSEQ multiplex PCR, the TCRdb table keeps only in-frame clones and is missing some. The table lists about 2.4 million clones, over 85% of them singletons, with about 0.38% in the top ten. Specimen: naive CD4+ T cells from PBMCs. The subset: CD45RA+ positively selected. The receptors derive from a man aged 18 to 30 in good health. Some clones in this sample may be carry-over from other donors' samples.

V and J are TRBV18 and TRBJ2-3; D may be TRBD2 (5 bases). Germline CDR1 KGHSH, CDR2 LQKENI. The V end lost 1 base, the J end lost 11 bases, and 13 bases lay between the germline ends. The CDR3 loop spans 13 amino acids. The CDR3 coding sequence is TGTGCCAGCTCACCACTAGGACTCTACGTGCAGTATTTT. This sequence encodes CASSPLGLYVQYF.

The V call is TRBV25-1, the J call TRBJ1-4; D remains unclear. V lost 1 base to trimming and J lost 4 bases, with 10 bases between them. The germline CDR1 and CDR2 sequences are MGHDK and SYGVNS. CDR3 size: 15 residues. This chain's CDR3 is CASSESGLGNEKLFF. The DNA for the CDR3 is TGTGCCAGCAGTGAATCCGGGTTGGGTAATGAAAAACTGTTTTTT.

This chain joins TRBV6-5 and TRBJ1-1; 7 nucleotides line up with TRBD1. Germline V CDR1 and CDR2: MNHEY, SVGAGI. This CDR3 contains 14 residues. J lost 0 bases, V lost 6 bases, and 4 bases had no gene match. CDR3 bases: TGTGCCAGCAGACTACAGGGGATGAACACTGAAGCTTTCTTT. It encodes CASRLQGMNTEAFF.

Written as DNA, the CDR3 is TGTGCCAGCAGTTTCCCGGGACAAGTAGGCGAGCAGTACTTC. Its protein product is CASSFPGQVGEQYF. The chain carries TRBV27 and TRBJ2-7, with a tentative D call TRBD1 (6 bases). The CDR3 is 14 amino acids. V was clipped by 3 bases and J by 6 bases, with 15 bases between them. Germline lookup yields CDR1 MNHEY and CDR2 SMNVEV (reference sequence).

The chain combines TRBV9 with TRBJ2-6; 7 bases match TRBD2. Germline CDR1 reads SGDLS; CDR2 reads YYNGEE. The CDR3 length is 16 residues. The V segment lost 3 bases and the J segment 3 bases; nucleotides outside the gene matches: 6. The DNA of the CDR3 is TGTGCCAGCAGCGCGGCGGGGGTCTTTGGGGCCAACGTCCTGACTTTC. Translated, it gives CASSAAGVFGANVLTF.

Only a few counts were recorded for this clone. Within the sample, other DNA sequences also encode this same CDR3. J is TRBJ2-2 and V is TRBV7-2; TRBD2 matches 7 bases. Per germline, CDR1 SGHTA and CDR2 FQGNSA. The junction had 3 bases not matched to a gene; V was cut back by 5 bases and J by 6 bases. The CDR3 totals 13 residues. CDR3: CASSPGGAGELFF. The CDR3, as DNA: TGTGCCAGCAGCCCTGGGGGGGCCGGGGAGCTGTTTTTT. The entire variable domain, with the rest obtained from reference TRBV7-2 and TRBJ2-2, is as follows: GAGVSQSPSNKVTEKGKDVELRCDPISGHTALYWYRQSLGQGLEFLIYFQGNSAPDKSGLPSDRFSAERTGGSVSTLTIQRTQQEDSAVYLCASSPGGAGELFFGEGSRLTVL.

The chain combines TRBV30 with TRBJ2-5; 10 nucleotides agree with TRBD1. Germline V gene data show CDR1 as GTSNPN and CDR2 as SVGIG (reference sequence). This CDR3 is 12 amino acids long. V lost 7 bases and J lost 11; bases outside the gene matches: 10. In DNA form, the CDR3 reads TGTGCCTTGGGACAGGGGAGTATTGGGCAGTACTTC. Its translation is CALGQGSIGQYF.

The chain links TRBV20-1 to TRBJ2-2; D is undetermined. The CDR3 runs to 11 residues. Germline V gene sequence: CDR1 DFQATT, CDR2 SNEGSKA (reference sequence). CDR3 protein: CSASESGELFF. CDR3 in DNA: TGCAGCGCCTCGGAGTCCGGGGAGCTGTTTTTT.

This clone was seen just once. The chain has TRBV28 and TRBJ2-5; 8 nucleotides line up with TRBD2. Trimming took 0 bases from V and 3 from J; bases not matched to a gene: 6. Germline V gene sequence: CDR1 MDHEN, CDR2 SYDVKM. The CDR3 runs 16 residues. CDR3 in DNA: TGTGCCAGCAGTTTATGGCGGGGGGCGATTGAAGAGACCCAGTACTTC. Translated: CASSLWRGAIEETQYF.

J is TRBJ2-3 and V is TRBV6-1; either TRBD1 or TRBD2 may fit D (5 bases each). The V end was cut by 4 bases, the J end by 3 bases, with 14 bases between. The length of the CDR3 is 15 residues. The germline gives CDR1 MNHNS, CDR2 SASEGT. CDR3 sequence (DNA): TGTGCCAGCAGTGCTTTGGGGGACCCGACAGATACGCAGTATTTT. This encodes CASSALGDPTDTQYF.

This clone was counted between two and nine times. This rearrangement joins TRBV4-1 to TRBJ2-2; D unclear. The CDR3 is made up of 14 amino acids. Per germline, CDR1 MGHRA and CDR2 YSYEKL. V was shortened by 1 base and J by 7 bases, with 10 bases between the two germline ends. This CDR3 reads CASSQVGGNGELFF. DNA for the CDR3: TGCGCCAGCAGCCAAGTAGGTGGTAACGGGGAGCTGTTTTTT.

This clone was detected only once. The chain has TRBV5-8 and TRBJ1-2; D uncertain. The CDR3 totals 14 residues. The germline CDR1 and CDR2 sequences are SGHTS and YDEGEE. Trimming left V 0 bases short and J 4 bases short, with 10 bases between. The CDR3 coding sequence is TGTGCCAGCAGCTTGGGCAGAAAGCTCTATGGCTACACCTTC. The encoded protein is CASSLGRKLYGYTF. The full variable domain, in which reference TRBV5-8 and TRBJ1-2 provide the parts outside the CDR3, is EAGVTQSPTHLIKTRGQQATLRCSPISGHTSVYWYQQALGLGLQFLLWYDEGEERNRGNFPPRFSGRQFPNYSSELNVNALELEDSALYLCASSLGRKLYGYTFGSGTRLTVV.

The rearrangement links TRBV27 to TRBJ1-5, with D possibly being TRBD1 (5 bases). Germline assignment: CDR1 MNHEY and CDR2 SMNVEV (reference sequence). The CDR3 is 15 residues long. Between the trimmed V and J ends, which lost 2 bases and 9 bases, there was a span of 17 bases. The CDR3 region is CASSLVGAKGGPQHF. CDR3 coding DNA: TGTGCCAGCAGTTTAGTAGGGGCGAAAGGAGGGCCCCAGCATTTT.

Concerning this clone itself: This specimen includes other DNA sequences encoding the same CDR3. The CDR3 nucleotides are TGCGCCAGCAGTGATGGCGGCCAAGAGACCCAGTACTTC. This sequence encodes CASSDGGQETQYF. The V gene is TRBV10-1, the J gene TRBJ2-5; no reliable D call. The ends were cut back, 3 bases at V and 1 base at J, with 6 bases in the middle. Germline V CDR1 and CDR2: WNHNN, SYGVQD (reference sequence). The CDR3 length is 13 residues.

The chain couples TRBV7-2 to TRBJ2-5; 10 bases fit TRBD2. The CDR3 is 15 amino acids. V shed 1 base, J shed 4 bases, and the junction held 3 bases outside the gene matches. CDR1 is SGHTA and CDR2 is FQGNSA in the germline V gene. The CDR3 reads CASSLVASGRETQYF. The CDR3 bases are TGTGCCAGCAGCTTAGTCGCTAGCGGGAGAGAGACCCAGTACTTC.

The chain recombines TRBV15 with TRBJ1-4, with D unclear. Trimming took off 1 base at V and 3 bases at J, with 6 bases between the two ends. The CDR3 totals 14 residues. Germline CDR1 LNHNV, CDR2 YYDKDF (reference sequence). Here the CDR3 reads CATSRAQPNEKLFF. CDR3 DNA: TGTGCCACCAGCAGAGCACAGCCTAATGAAAAACTGTTTTTT.

This chain links TRBV6-6 with TRBJ2-7, with 8 bases aligning to TRBD2. The germline gives CDR1 MNHNY, CDR2 SVGAGI (reference sequence). The J segment lost 7 bases and the V segment lost 6 bases, leaving 14 bases of the junction unmatched. The CDR3 sequence is 15 residues long. The CDR3 DNA sequence: TGTGCCAGCAGCTTCCGGGGGGGCTCGACTGAAGAGCAGTACTTC. Protein sequence: CASSFRGGSTEEQYF.

The chain links TRBV7-3 to TRBJ2-3; maybe TRBD2 (5 bases). V shed 2 bases and J shed 2 bases, with 8 bases lying between them. CDR3 length: 14 residues. Germline V gene sequence: CDR1 SGHTA, CDR2 FQGTGA. The CDR3 DNA follows: TGTGCCAGCAGCTTAGAGGAGGCCACAGATACGCAGTATTTT. It is translated as CASSLEEATDTQYF.

J is TRBJ1-1 and V is TRBV10-3; 7 bases line up with TRBD1. Per germline, CDR1 ENHRY and CDR2 SYGVKD. The trim removed 2 bases at V and 4 bases at J, leaving 4 bases unmatched. This CDR3 is 14 amino acids long. CDR3 residues: CAISEDRVSTEAFF. In DNA, the CDR3 is TGTGCCATCAGTGAGGACAGGGTAAGCACTGAAGCTTTCTTT.

V gene TRBV19 combines with J gene TRBJ2-4; a weak D match, TRBD2 (6 bases). CDR1 is LNHDA, CDR2 SQIVND, per germline (reference sequence). V was trimmed by 1 base and J by 1 base, leaving 8 bases between them. The CDR3 consists of 15 residues. The CDR3 DNA sequence: TGTGCCAGTAGTATAGCGGGGGTTGCCAAAAACATTCAGTACTTC. Its translation: CASSIAGVAKNIQYF.

A single count supports this clone. The genes are TRBV15 and TRBJ1-5; 7 positions match TRBD1. V was clipped by 3 bases and J by 2 bases; unmatched bases: 10. Germline CDR1 reads LNHNV; CDR2 reads YYDKDF (reference sequence). The CDR3 is 17 amino acids. Written as DNA, the CDR3 is TGTGCCACCAGCAGGGATACAGGGGACGTCGGCAATCAGCCCCAGCATTTT. Amino acids: CATSRDTGDVGNQPQHF. Supplemented by reference TRBV15 and TRBJ1-5, the full variable domain reads DAMVIQNPRYQVTQFGKPVTLSCSQTLNHNVMYWYQQKSSQAPKLLFHYYDKDFNNEADTPDNFQSRRPNTSFCFLDIRSPGLGDTAMYLCATSRDTGDVGNQPQHFGDGTRLSIL.

The rearrangement joins TRBV9 to TRBJ2-7; D not certain. Germline-derived CDR1 and CDR2 are SGDLS and YYNGEE. The CDR3 length is 14 residues. V was shortened by 0 bases and J by 6 bases, with 13 bases between the two germline ends. In nucleotides, the CDR3 is TGTGCCAGCAGCGTAGAGGCGGCGGCAGGCGAGCAGTACTTC. This translates into CASSVEAAAGEQYF.

The J gene is TRBJ2-3, the V gene TRBV12-5; TRBD2 agrees at 11 bases. CDR1 is LGHNT and CDR2 is FRNRAP in the germline V gene. Losses at the gene ends were 4 bases for V and 2 bases for J; bases not matched to a gene: 8. The CDR3 spans 17 residues. In nucleotides, the CDR3 is TGTGCTAGTGGTTGGGCCCCGACTAGCGGGGACACAGATACGCAGTATTTT. It is translated as CASGWAPTSGDTDTQYF.